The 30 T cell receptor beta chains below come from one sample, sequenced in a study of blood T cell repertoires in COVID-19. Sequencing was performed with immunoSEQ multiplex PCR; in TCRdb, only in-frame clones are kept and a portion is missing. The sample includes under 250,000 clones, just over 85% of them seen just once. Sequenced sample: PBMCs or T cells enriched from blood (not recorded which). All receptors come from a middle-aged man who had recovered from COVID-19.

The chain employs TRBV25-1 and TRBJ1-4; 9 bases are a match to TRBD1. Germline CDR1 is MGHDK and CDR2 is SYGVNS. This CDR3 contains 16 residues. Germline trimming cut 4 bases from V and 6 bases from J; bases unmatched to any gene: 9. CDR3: CASSVRQGERHEKLFF. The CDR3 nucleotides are TGTGCCAGCAGTGTTCGACAGGGGGAACGGCATGAAAAACTGTTTTTT.

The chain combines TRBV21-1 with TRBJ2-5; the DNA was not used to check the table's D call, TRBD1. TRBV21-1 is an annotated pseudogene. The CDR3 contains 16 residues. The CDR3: CASNPGEGQGLETQYF. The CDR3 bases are TGTGCCAGCAACCCTGGGGAGGGACAGGGACTAGAGACCCAGTACTTC.

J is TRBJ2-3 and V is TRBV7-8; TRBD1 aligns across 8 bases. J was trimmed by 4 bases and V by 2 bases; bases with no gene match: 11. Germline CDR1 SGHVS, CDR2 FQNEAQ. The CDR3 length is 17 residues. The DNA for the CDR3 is TGTGCCAGCAGCTTAAAATCGGGCAGGGGGCGTGCAGATACGCAGTATTTT. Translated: CASSLKSGRGRADTQYF.

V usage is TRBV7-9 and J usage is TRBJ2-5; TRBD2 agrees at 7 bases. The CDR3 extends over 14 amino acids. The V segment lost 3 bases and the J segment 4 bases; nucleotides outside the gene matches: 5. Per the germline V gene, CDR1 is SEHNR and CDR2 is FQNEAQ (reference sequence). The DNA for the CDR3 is TGTGCCAGCAGCTTGAGACTAGCTGGAGAGACCCAGTACTTC. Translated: CASSLRLAGETQYF.

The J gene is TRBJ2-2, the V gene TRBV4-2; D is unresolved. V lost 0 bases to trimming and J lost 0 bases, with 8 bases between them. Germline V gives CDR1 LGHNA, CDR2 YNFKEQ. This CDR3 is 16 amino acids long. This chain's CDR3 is CASSQERITNTGELFF. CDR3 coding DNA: TGTGCCAGCAGCCAAGAGAGGATAACGAACACCGGGGAGCTGTTTTTT.

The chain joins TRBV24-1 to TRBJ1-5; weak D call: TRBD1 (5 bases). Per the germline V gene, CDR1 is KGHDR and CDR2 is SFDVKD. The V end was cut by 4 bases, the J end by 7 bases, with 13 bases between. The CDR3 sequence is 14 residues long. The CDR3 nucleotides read TGTGCCACCAGTGACCCTGGGGGGGACCAGCCCCAGCATTTT. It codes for CATSDPGGDQPQHF.

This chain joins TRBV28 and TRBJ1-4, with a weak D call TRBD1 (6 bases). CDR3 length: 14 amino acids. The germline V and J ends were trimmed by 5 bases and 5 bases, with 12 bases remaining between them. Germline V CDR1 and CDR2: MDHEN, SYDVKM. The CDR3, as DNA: TGTGCCAGCAGTCCGACAGGCTTGAATGAAAAACTGTTTTTT. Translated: CASSPTGLNEKLFF.

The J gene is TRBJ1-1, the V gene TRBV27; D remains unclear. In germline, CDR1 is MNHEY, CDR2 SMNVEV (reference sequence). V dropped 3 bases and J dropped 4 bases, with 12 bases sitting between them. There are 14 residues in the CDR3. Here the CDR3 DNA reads TGTGCCAGCAGTTTCGAGGAAGCGGGCACTGAAGCTTTCTTT. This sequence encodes CASSFEEAGTEAFF.

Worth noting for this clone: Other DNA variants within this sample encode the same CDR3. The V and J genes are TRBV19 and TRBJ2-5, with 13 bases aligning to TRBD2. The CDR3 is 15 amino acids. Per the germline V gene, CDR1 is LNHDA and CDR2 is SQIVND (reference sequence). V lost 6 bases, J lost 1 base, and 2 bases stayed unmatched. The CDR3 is CASSRTSGSQETQYF. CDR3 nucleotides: TGTGCCAGTAGCAGGACTAGCGGGAGCCAAGAGACCCAGTACTTC.

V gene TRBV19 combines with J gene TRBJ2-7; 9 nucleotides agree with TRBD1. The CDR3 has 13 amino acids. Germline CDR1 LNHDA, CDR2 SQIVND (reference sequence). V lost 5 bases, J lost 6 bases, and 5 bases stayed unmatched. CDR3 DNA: TGTGCCAGTAGTGGAGGACAGGGGACCGAGCAGTACTTC. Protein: CASSGGQGTEQYF.

CDR3 region: CASSPLRESNQPQHF. Written as DNA, the CDR3 is TGTGCCAGCTCACCACTGCGGGAAAGCAATCAGCCCCAGCATTTT. The gene calls are TRBV18 and TRBJ1-5; D remains unclear. The V end was cut by 1 base, the J end by 1 base, with 8 bases between. This CDR3 spans 15 amino acids. Germline CDR1 is KGHSH and CDR2 is LQKENI.

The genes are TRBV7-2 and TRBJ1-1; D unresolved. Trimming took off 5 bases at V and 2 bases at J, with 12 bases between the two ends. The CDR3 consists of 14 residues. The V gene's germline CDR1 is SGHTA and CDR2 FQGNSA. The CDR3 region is CASSPGLPNTEAFF. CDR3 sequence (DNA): TGTGCCAGCAGCCCTGGACTGCCAAACACTGAAGCTTTCTTT.

The CDR3 DNA is TGTGCCAGCAGTTCCTGGGGGGGAGGCGAAAAACTGTTTTTT. Amino acids: CASSSWGGGEKLFF. This chain links TRBV27 with TRBJ1-4, with D possibly being TRBD1 (5 bases). The CDR3 consists of 14 residues. Trimming removed 4 bases from V and 8 bases from J, with 14 bases in between. Germline CDR1 and CDR2: MNHEY and SMNVEV (reference sequence).

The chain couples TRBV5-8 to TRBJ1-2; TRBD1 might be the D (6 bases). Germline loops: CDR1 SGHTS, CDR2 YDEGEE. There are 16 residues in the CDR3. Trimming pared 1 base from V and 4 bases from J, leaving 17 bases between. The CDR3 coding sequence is TGTGCCAGCAGCTTGTTTACCGTGGACAGCATCTATGGCTACACCTTC. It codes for CASSLFTVDSIYGYTF.

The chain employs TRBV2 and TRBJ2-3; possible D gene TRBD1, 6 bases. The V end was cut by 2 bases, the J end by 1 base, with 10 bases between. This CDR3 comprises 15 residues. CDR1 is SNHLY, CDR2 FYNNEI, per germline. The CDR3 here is CASSELAGGTDTQYF. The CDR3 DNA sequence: TGTGCCAGCAGTGAATTGGCAGGGGGCACAGATACGCAGTATTTT.

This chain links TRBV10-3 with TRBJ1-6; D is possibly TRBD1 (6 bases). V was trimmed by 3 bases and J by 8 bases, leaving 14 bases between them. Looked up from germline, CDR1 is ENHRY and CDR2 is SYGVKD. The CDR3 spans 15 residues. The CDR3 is CAISDRDTWYSPLHF. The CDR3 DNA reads TGTGCCATCAGTGACCGGGACACATGGTATTCACCCCTCCACTTT.

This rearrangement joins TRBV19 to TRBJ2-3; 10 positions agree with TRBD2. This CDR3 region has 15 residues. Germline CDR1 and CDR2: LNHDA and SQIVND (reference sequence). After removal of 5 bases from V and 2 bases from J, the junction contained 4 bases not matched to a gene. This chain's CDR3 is CASSYSGGHTDTQYF. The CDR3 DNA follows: TGTGCCAGTAGTTATAGCGGGGGGCACACAGATACGCAGTATTTT.

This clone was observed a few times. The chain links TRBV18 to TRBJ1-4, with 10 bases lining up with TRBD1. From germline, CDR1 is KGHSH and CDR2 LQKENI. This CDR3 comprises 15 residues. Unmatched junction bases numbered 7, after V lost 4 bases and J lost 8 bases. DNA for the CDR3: TGTGCCAGCTCACAACCGGGACAGGGGAGCGAAAAACTGTTTTTT. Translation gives CASSQPGQGSEKLFF. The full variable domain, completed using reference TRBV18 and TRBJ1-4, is NAGVMQNPRHLVRRRGQEARLRCSPMKGHSHVYWYRQLPEEGLKFMVYLQKENIIDESGMPKERFSAEFPKEGPSILRIQQVVRGDSAAYFCASSQPGQGSEKLFFGSGTQLSVL.

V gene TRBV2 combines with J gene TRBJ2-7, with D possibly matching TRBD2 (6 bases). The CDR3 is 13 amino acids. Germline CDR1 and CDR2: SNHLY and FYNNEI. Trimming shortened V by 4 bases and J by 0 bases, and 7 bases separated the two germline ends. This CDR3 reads CASSGRASYEQYF. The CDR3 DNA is TGTGCCAGCAGTGGGAGGGCCTCCTACGAGCAGTACTTC.

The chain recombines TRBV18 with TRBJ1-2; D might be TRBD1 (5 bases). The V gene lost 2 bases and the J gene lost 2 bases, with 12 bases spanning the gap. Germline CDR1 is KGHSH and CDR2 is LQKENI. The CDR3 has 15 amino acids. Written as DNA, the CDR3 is TGTGCCAGCTCACCAGCCGTCAGGGAAAACTATGGCTACACCTTC. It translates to CASSPAVRENYGYTF.

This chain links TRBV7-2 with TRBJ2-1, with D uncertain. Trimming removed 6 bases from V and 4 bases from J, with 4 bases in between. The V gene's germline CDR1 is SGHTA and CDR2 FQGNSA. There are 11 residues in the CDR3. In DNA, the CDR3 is TGTGCCAGCAGTCGTTACAATGAGCAGTTCTTC. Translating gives CASSRYNEQFF.

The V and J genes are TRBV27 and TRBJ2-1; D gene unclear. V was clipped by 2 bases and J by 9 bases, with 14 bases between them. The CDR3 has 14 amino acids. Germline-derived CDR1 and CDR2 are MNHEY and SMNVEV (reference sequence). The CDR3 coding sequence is TGTGCCAGCAGTTTAAGTCTAGTCACCGGTGAGCAGTTCTTC. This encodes CASSLSLVTGEQFF.

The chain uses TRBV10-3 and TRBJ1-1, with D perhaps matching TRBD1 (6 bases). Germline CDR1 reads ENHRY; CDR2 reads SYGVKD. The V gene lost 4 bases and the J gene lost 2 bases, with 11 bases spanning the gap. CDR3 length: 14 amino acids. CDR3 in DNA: TGTGCCATCAGTGGGGCCGGGACAAACACTGAAGCTTTCTTT. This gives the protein CAISGAGTNTEAFF.

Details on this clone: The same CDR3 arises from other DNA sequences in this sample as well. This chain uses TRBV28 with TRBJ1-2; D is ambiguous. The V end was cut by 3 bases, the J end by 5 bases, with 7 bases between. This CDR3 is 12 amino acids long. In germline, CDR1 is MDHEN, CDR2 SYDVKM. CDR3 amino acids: CASSLGVYGYTF. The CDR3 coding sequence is TGTGCCAGCAGTTTGGGAGTTTATGGCTACACCTTC.

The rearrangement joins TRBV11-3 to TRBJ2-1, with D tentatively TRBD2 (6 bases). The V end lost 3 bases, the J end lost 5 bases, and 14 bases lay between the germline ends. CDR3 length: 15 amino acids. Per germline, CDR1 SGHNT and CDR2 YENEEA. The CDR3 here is CASSFAGLEHNEQFF. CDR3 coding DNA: TGTGCCAGCAGCTTTGCGGGGCTAGAACACAATGAGCAGTTCTTC.

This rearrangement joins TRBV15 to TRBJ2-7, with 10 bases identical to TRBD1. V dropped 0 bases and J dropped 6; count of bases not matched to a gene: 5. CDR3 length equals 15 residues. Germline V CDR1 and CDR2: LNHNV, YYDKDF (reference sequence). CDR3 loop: CATSRDVGQGGEQYF. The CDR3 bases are TGTGCCACCAGCAGAGATGTTGGACAGGGGGGCGAGCAGTACTTC. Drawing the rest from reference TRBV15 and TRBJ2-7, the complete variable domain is DAMVIQNPRYQVTQFGKPVTLSCSQTLNHNVMYWYQQKSSQAPKLLFHYYDKDFNNEADTPDNFQSRRPNTSFCFLDIRSPGLGDTAMYLCATSRDVGQGGEQYFGPGTRLTVT.

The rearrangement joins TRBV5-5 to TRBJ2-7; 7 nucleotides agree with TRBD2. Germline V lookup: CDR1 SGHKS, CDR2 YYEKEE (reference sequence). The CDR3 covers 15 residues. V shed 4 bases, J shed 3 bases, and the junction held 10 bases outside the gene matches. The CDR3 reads CASSTSGTNVYEQYF. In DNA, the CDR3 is TGTGCCAGCAGCACGAGCGGGACTAACGTCTACGAGCAGTACTTC.

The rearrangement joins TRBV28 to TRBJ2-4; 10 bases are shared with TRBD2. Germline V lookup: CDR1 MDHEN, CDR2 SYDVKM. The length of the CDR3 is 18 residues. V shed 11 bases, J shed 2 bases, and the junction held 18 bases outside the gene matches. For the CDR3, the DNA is TGTGCCGCCCTACCGGTTGGACTAGCGGATTCAACCAAAAACATTCAGTACTTC. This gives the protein CAALPVGLADSTKNIQYF. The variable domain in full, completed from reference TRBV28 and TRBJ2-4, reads DVKVTQSSRYLVKRTGEKVFLECVQDMDHENMFWYRQDPGLGLRLIYFSYDVKMKEKGDIPEGYSVSREKKERFSLILESASTNQTSMYLCAALPVGLADSTKNIQYFGAGTRLSVL.

CDR3 residues: CASSLRRLPEQFF. DNA of the CDR3: TGTGCCAGCAGCTTAAGGAGACTACCGGAGCAGTTCTTC. This chain uses TRBV7-2 with TRBJ2-1; perhaps TRBD2 as D (5 bases). This CDR3 spans 13 amino acids. Trimming removed 2 bases from V and 10 bases from J, with 12 bases in between. The germline CDR1 and CDR2 sequences are SGHTA and FQGNSA.

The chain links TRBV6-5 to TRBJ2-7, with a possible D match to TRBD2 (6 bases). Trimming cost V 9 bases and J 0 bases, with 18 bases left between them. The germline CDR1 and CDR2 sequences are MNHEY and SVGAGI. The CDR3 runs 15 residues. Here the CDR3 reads CASSPSDGSSYEQYF. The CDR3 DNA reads TGTGCCAGTTCCCCCTCGGACGGGAGCTCCTACGAGCAGTACTTC.